This TCR beta chain was documented in a study of siplizumab effects on memory and regulatory T cells. Clones were sequenced by immunoSEQ multiplex PCR, and TCRdb holds only the in-frame ones, with some missing. The repertoire holds approximately 82,000 clones, with around 90% as singletons. The germline gives CDR1 MGHDK, CDR2 SYGVNS. The J segment lost 3 bases and the V segment lost 8 bases, leaving 12 bases of the junction unmatched. The CDR3 totals 17 residues. The rearrangement uses TRBV25-1 and TRBJ2-6; 8 bases agree with TRBD1. The sample comprised Tregs sorted from blood. The receptor comes from a human donor in good health. CDR3 protein: CASSNRGDFLGANVLTF. CDR3 DNA: TGTGCCAGCTCGAACAGGGGGGACTTTCTTGGGGCCAACGTCCTGACTTTC.